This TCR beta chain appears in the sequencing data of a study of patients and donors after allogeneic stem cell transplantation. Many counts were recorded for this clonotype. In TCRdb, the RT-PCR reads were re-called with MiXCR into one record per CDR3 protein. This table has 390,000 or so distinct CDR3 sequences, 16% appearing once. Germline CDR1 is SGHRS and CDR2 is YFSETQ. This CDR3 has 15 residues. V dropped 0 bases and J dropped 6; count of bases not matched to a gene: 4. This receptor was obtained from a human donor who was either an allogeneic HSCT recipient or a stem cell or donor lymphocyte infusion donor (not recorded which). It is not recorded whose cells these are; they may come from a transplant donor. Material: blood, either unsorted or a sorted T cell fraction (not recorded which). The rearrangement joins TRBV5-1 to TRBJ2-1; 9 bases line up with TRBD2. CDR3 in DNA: TGCGCCAGCAGCTTGGTGGCTAGCGGGACCAATGAGCAGTTCTTC. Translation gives CASSLVASGTNEQFF.